The 28 T cell receptor beta chains reported below all come from one sample, sequenced in a study of blood T cells in healthy people across ages. A second 7 to 11 cycle PCR used barcoded and J-beta primers. Using its own MiXCR run on the 5' RACE reads, TCRdb lists one record per CDR3 protein. The sample has about 570,000 distinct CDR3 sequences, 25% to 30% seen once. Source material: blood. These TCRs come from a woman between 65 and 79 years old in good health.

This chain links TRBV10-3 with TRBJ2-3; 8 bases align to TRBD1. CDR1 and CDR2 from the germline V gene are ENHRY and SYGVKD. This CDR3 comprises 12 residues. The trim removed 7 bases at V and 6 bases at J, leaving 3 bases unmatched. The CDR3 DNA reads as TGTGCCATCACCACAGGGGGGGATACGCAGTATTTT. It translates to CAITTGGDTQYF.

This clonotype was observed a few times. V usage is TRBV6-2 or TRBV6-3 and J usage is TRBJ1-5; D is ambiguous. This CDR3 spans 16 amino acids. Germline loops: CDR1 MNHEY, CDR2 SVGEGT. The ends were cut back, 3 bases at V and 5 bases at J, with 17 bases in the middle. CDR3 bases: TGTGCCAGCAGTTATTTATCGGGTCGTTCAGATCAGCCCCAGCATTTT. Encoded protein: CASSYLSGRSDQPQHF.

This clonotype was observed a single time. The chain is built from TRBV30 and TRBJ1-2; D unclear. The germline V and J ends were trimmed by 5 bases and 7 bases, with 17 bases remaining between them. The CDR3 has 13 residues. Germline CDR1 and CDR2: GTSNPN and SVGIG (reference sequence). In DNA form, the CDR3 reads TGTGCCTGGGCCCTCATCGGCCAGGTTGGCTACACCTTC. It codes for CAWALIGQVGYTF.

This clonotype showed up just a few times. The chain recombines TRBV21-1 with TRBJ2-3; no DNA check was done on the table's D call, TRBD1. TRBV21-1 is described as a pseudogene. This CDR3 has 16 amino acids. For the CDR3, the DNA is TGTGCCAGCAGCGGAAAACGAGGGGGGGGCACAGATACGCAGTATTTT. Its protein product is CASSGKRGGGTDTQYF.

The V gene is TRBV20-1, the J gene TRBJ2-1; D might be TRBD2 (6 bases). Between the trimmed V and J ends, which lost 5 bases and 2 bases, there was a span of 13 bases. The CDR3 length is 14 residues. Germline V gene lookup returns CDR1 DFQATT and CDR2 SNEGSKA (reference sequence). The CDR3: CSAPGTGTYNEQFF. The CDR3, as DNA: TGCAGTGCTCCCGGGACTGGAACCTACAATGAGCAGTTCTTC.

This clonotype was counted between two and nine times. The CDR3 sequence is CASSPESGNEQFF. The CDR3 nucleotides read TGTGCCAGCTCACCAGAATCTGGGAATGAGCAGTTCTTC. J is TRBJ2-1 and V is TRBV18, with D hard to call. Germline-derived CDR1 and CDR2 are KGHSH and LQKENI. The CDR3 is 13 residues long. V was shortened by 2 bases and J by 7 bases, with 9 bases between the two germline ends.

The chain couples TRBV5-5 to TRBJ2-1, with 8 bases identical to TRBD1. The CDR3 runs to 16 residues. CDR1 is SGHKS and CDR2 is YYEKEE in the germline V gene (reference sequence). V dropped 0 bases and J dropped 1; count of bases not matched to a gene: 3. The CDR3 loop reads CASSLGQGASYNEQFF. CDR3 bases: TGTGCCAGCAGCTTGGGCCAGGGGGCGTCCTACAATGAGCAGTTCTTC. Filled out from reference TRBV5-5 and TRBJ2-1, the complete variable domain reads DAGVTQSPTHLIKTRGQQVTLRCSPISGHKSVSWYQQVLGQGPQFIFQYYEKEERGRGNFPDRFSARQFPNYSSELNVNALLLGDSALYLCASSLGQGASYNEQFFGPGTRLTVL.

The V and J genes are TRBV7-3 and TRBJ2-7; 9 nucleotides align to TRBD1. The CDR3 covers 14 residues. The ends lost 4 bases at V and 7 bases at J; junction bases unmatched: 8. CDR1 and CDR2 from the germline V gene are SGHTA and FQGTGA. DNA of the CDR3: TGTGCCAGCAGCTCCGGGACAGGGCATAAGGAGCAGTACTTC. Protein sequence: CASSSGTGHKEQYF.

The chain uses TRBV6-1 and TRBJ2-2; D remains unclear. The CDR3 contains 15 residues. Germline V CDR1 and CDR2: MNHNS, SASEGT. V was cut by 2 bases and J by 1 base, with 8 bases left in between. The CDR3, as DNA: TGTGCCAGCAGTGAATTGGGCATGAACACCGGGGAGCTGTTTTTT. Translation gives CASSELGMNTGELFF.

V gene TRBV6-1 combines with J gene TRBJ2-1, with TRBD2 matching over 11 bases. The CDR3 contains 18 residues. From germline, CDR1 is MNHNS and CDR2 SASEGT. The V gene end was trimmed by 6 bases and the J gene end by 0 bases; junction bases not matched to a gene: 10. Written as DNA, the CDR3 is TGTGCCAGCAGGCCACTCCCGGGACTAGCGGCCTCCTACAATGAGCAGTTCTTC. The encoded protein is CASRPLPGLAASYNEQFF.

The V and J genes are TRBV4-3 and TRBJ1-2; D not resolved. Trimming took off 2 bases at V and 4 bases at J, with 11 bases between the two ends. Germline V gene sequence: CDR1 LGHNA, CDR2 YSLEER. This CDR3 comprises 14 residues. CDR3 loop: CASSQSQASYGYTF. In DNA, the CDR3 is TGCGCCAGCAGCCAAAGTCAGGCCTCCTATGGCTACACCTTC.

Only a few counts were recorded for this clonotype. V usage is TRBV19 and J usage is TRBJ2-4; 7 bases line up with TRBD2. The CDR3 spans 15 residues. J gave up 6 bases and V 6 bases, and 11 bases lay outside the gene matches. Germline values: CDR1 LNHDA, CDR2 SQIVND (reference sequence). CDR3 DNA: TGTGCCAGTAGACACGGGGGAGGGATGGGAAACATTCAGTACTTC. This gives the protein CASRHGGGMGNIQYF.

In its sample, this clonotype was seen a few times. In DNA form, the CDR3 reads TGCGCCAGCAATCCCGGAGGGGCGGGGGGTGTTTCCTACGAGCAGTACTTC. Amino acid sequence: CASNPGGAGGVSYEQYF. The rearrangement joins TRBV5-1 to TRBJ2-5; the match to TRBD2 covers 8 bases. The J call is in doubt because the DNA end fits TRBJ2-7 better. Germline loops: CDR1 SGHRS, CDR2 YFSETQ. The CDR3 is 17 amino acids.

This clonotype was counted a few times. The chain is built from TRBV5-1 and TRBJ2-1; tentative D call: TRBD1 (6 bases). This CDR3 comprises 12 residues. Germline V gene lookup returns CDR1 SGHRS and CDR2 YFSETQ. V lost 1 base and J lost 10, with 9 bases in between. CDR3 protein: CASSLYRAEQFF. DNA of the CDR3: TGCGCCAGCAGCTTGTACAGGGCGGAGCAGTTCTTC.

This clonotype has just a few counts. J is TRBJ1-5 and V is TRBV6-5, with 9 bases that match TRBD1. CDR3 length equals 14 residues. Trimming took 5 bases from V and 7 from J; bases not matched to a gene: 6. Per germline, CDR1 MNHEY and CDR2 SVGAGI. CDR3 region: CASSPQGARQPQHF. The CDR3 region has the DNA TGTGCCAGCAGTCCACAGGGGGCGAGGCAGCCCCAGCATTTT.

The chain uses TRBV24-1 and TRBJ2-1; D unresolved. The CDR3 runs 14 residues. V was cut by 3 bases and J by 8 bases, with 13 bases left in between. Germline CDR1 is KGHDR and CDR2 is SFDVKD. Here the CDR3 reads CATSDPHRRHEQFF. The CDR3 DNA reads as TGTGCCACCAGTGATCCCCATAGACGGCATGAGCAGTTCTTC.

This sequence joins TRBV27 and TRBJ1-5; 8 bases fit TRBD1. This CDR3 has 17 amino acids. CDR1 MNHEY and CDR2 SMNVEV come from the germline V gene (reference sequence). V lost 5 bases and J lost 2; bases outside the gene matches: 11. The CDR3 reads CASSRGDNRGGNQPQHF. The CDR3 bases are TGTGCCAGCAGTCGGGGGGATAACAGGGGGGGCAATCAGCCCCAGCATTTT.

The chain combines TRBV6-5 with TRBJ2-5; the match to TRBD2 covers 14 bases. Losses at the gene ends were 2 bases for V and 2 bases for J; bases not matched to a gene: 13. From germline, CDR1 is MNHEY and CDR2 SVGAGI. This CDR3 is 20 amino acids long. The CDR3 region is CASSYPGTSGRLERQETQYF. The CDR3 DNA reads as TGTGCCAGCAGTTACCCTGGGACTAGCGGGAGATTGGAACGGCAAGAGACCCAGTACTTC.

This clonotype was observed many times. The chain links TRBV5-5 to TRBJ1-5; TRBD1 might be the D (6 bases). The germline gives CDR1 SGHKS, CDR2 YYEKEE (reference sequence). The ends were cut back, 4 bases at V and 1 base at J, with 9 bases in the middle. This CDR3 spans 14 amino acids. CDR3 protein: CASSPRGSNQPQHF. The CDR3 nucleotides are TGTGCCAGCAGCCCCAGGGGAAGCAATCAGCCCCAGCATTTT.

The chain couples TRBV6-2 or TRBV6-3 to TRBJ2-6; D not resolved. CDR1 is MNHEY and CDR2 is SVGEGT in the germline V gene. Trimming pared 6 bases from V and 12 bases from J, leaving 21 bases between. There are 15 residues in the CDR3. The CDR3 protein is CASSLADQAAAVLTF. In nucleotides, the CDR3 is TGTGCCAGCAGCCTTGCGGACCAGGCGGCGGCCGTCCTGACTTTC.

The V call is TRBV4-2, the J call TRBJ2-3, with 12 bases aligning to TRBD2. The J segment lost 4 bases and the V segment lost 6 bases, leaving 8 bases of the junction unmatched. CDR3 length: 16 amino acids. Germline V gives CDR1 LGHNA, CDR2 YNFKEQ. The CDR3 loop is CASRASLAGGPDTQYF. CDR3 in DNA: TGTGCCAGCAGAGCATCGCTAGCGGGGGGGCCAGATACGCAGTATTTT.

This clonotype has at least ten counts. Here the CDR3 reads CASSQDKVAYTEAFF. The CDR3 DNA reads as TGCGCCAGCAGCCAAGACAAGGTCGCTTACACTGAAGCTTTCTTT. The V call is TRBV4-1, the J call TRBJ1-1; no reliable D call. Germline V gene sequence: CDR1 MGHRA, CDR2 YSYEKL. The germline V and J ends were trimmed by 0 bases and 3 bases, with 11 bases remaining between them. The CDR3 length is 15 residues.

In its sample, this clonotype was seen a few times. V is TRBV28 and J is TRBJ1-2; D perhaps matches TRBD1 (6 bases). CDR1 is MDHEN and CDR2 is SYDVKM in the germline V gene. The V and J ends lost 6 bases and 5 bases respectively, with 10 bases between them. The CDR3 is 12 amino acids. The CDR3 DNA reads as TGTGCCAGCAGGATTCAGGGGTATGGCTACACCTTC. Protein sequence: CASRIQGYGYTF.

This clonotype has more than one count but fewer than ten. The chain has TRBV5-1 and TRBJ2-5, with 7 positions matching TRBD2. The J call could be wrong; TRBJ2-1 is a better fit for the DNA end. Germline CDR1 is SGHRS and CDR2 is YFSETQ. The CDR3 runs 14 residues. CDR3 sequence (DNA): TGCGCCAGCAGCTTAATCCCCGGGGGGAATGAGCAGTTCTTC. It encodes CASSLIPGGNEQFF.

The rearrangement uses TRBV7-8 and TRBJ1-6, with 8 bases lining up with TRBD1. Germline CDR1 SGHVS, CDR2 FQNEAQ. This CDR3 is 16 amino acids long. V lost 1 base and J lost 10; bases outside the gene matches: 9. The CDR3 DNA reads TGTGCCAGCAGCTTAGTAGCGACAGGGGCGAGGTCACCCCTCCACTTT. Encoded protein: CASSLVATGARSPLHF. Full variable domain (rest looked up from reference TRBV7-8 and TRBJ1-6): GAGVSQSPRYKVAKRGQDVALRCDPISGHVSLFWYQQALGQGPEFLTYFQNEAQLDKSGLPSDRFFAERPEGSVSTLKIQRTQQEDSAVYLCASSLVATGARSPLHFGNGTRLTVT.

The rearrangement uses TRBV6-2 or TRBV6-3 and TRBJ2-5; unclear D gene. TRBJ2-7 explains the end of the DNA better; the J call may be wrong. Germline V gene data show CDR1 as MNHEY and CDR2 as SVGEGT. The CDR3 is 14 residues long. The DNA for the CDR3 is TGTGCCAGCAAGGACGGCCCGCCTTGGTACGAGCAGTACTTC. Protein: CASKDGPPWYEQYF.

The chain has TRBV6-1 and TRBJ2-6; D call uncertain. Germline V CDR1 and CDR2: MNHNS, SASEGT. The V and J ends lost 4 bases and 0 bases respectively, with 10 bases between them. The CDR3 covers 16 residues. The CDR3 nucleotides are TGTGCCAGCAGTGGACTGGGCGTCTCTGGGGCCAACGTCCTGACTTTC. Protein: CASSGLGVSGANVLTF.

A note on this clonotype: The junction shows a germline mismatch at one end, possibly a read error. This chain links TRBV14 with TRBJ2-3, with D hard to call. The CDR3 sequence is 13 residues long. Germline lookup yields CDR1 SGHDN and CDR2 FVKESK. This CDR3 is CGSSQRIADTQYF. CDR3 DNA: TGTGGCAGCAGCCAAAGAATCGCAGATACGCAGTATTTT.